A selection of T cell receptor beta chains follows, all from one sample in a study of OX40 agonist ivuxolimab in advanced cancers. TCRdb keeps only in-frame clones here, not all; method: immunoSEQ multiplex PCR. The sample yields roughly 57,000 clones, roughly 79% seen once. The specimen comprised CD4+ or CD8+ T cells sorted from blood, sampled in a trial of the OX40 agonist ivuxolimab. The source is an adult with an advanced solid tumor such as melanoma, head and neck, liver or kidney cancer. CDR3s include the opening cysteine and the closing phenylalanine or tryptophan. The D gene is left open where the match is weak. Rows give clone size only sometimes, using once, few, many, or a class for an expanded clone.

>TRBV28|TRBJ2-3|-|-
CASSLLRGTQYF
TGTGCCAGCAGCCTTCTTCGCGGTACGCAGTATTTT
>TRBV20-1|TRBJ2-5|-|-
CSRESQETQYF
TGCAGTCGGGAGTCGCAAGAGACCCAGTACTTC
>TRBV28|TRBJ1-1|-|-
CASSSRHRSEYEAFF
TGTGCCAGCAGTTCCCGACATAGGAGTGAATATGAAGCTTTCTTT
>TRBV30|TRBJ1-2|TRBD1|-
CAWTDRRDYGYTF
TGTGCCTGGACGGACAGGCGGGACTATGGCTACACCTTC
>TRBV5-1|TRBJ2-4|TRBD1|-
CASSSTFRQGAKNIQYF
TGCGCCAGCAGCTCCACTTTCCGACAGGGGGCCAAAAACATTCAGTACTTC
>TRBV4-3|TRBJ1-1|-|-
CASSRRPGVRAFF
TGCGCCAGCAGCCGCCGTCCGGGCGTACGAGCTTTCTTT
>TRBV7-2|TRBJ1-2|-|once
CASSQEGWGSGYTF
TGTGCCAGCAGTCAGGAGGGCTGGGGTTCCGGCTACACCTTC
>TRBV9|TRBJ2-2|-|-
CASSVVSGRANTGELFF
TGTGCCAGCAGCGTAGTATCCGGGAGAGCGAACACCGGGGAGCTGTTTTTT
>TRBV9|TRBJ2-3|TRBD1|-
CASSVQGQGARGTQYF
TGTGCCAGCAGCGTACAGGGACAGGGGGCGCGGGGGACGCAGTATTTT
>TRBV5-1|TRBJ2-3|-|-
CASSELADTQYF
TGCGCCAGCAGCGAATTGGCAGATACGCAGTATTTT
>TRBV7-2|TRBJ1-2|TRBD1|-
CASRNGQAPLDYTF
TGTGCCAGCAGAAACGGACAGGCGCCCCTAGACTACACCTTC
>TRBV5-6|TRBJ1-5|TRBD1|-
CASSLDRGQPQHF
TGTGCCAGCAGCTTGGACAGGGGTCAGCCCCAGCATTTT
>TRBV28|TRBJ1-2|TRBD1|-
CASRHEQGAGGYTF
TGTGCCAGCAGACATGAACAGGGGGCGGGGGGCTACACCTTC
>TRBV18|TRBJ1-3|TRBD1|-
CASSPQGQANGNTIYF
TGTGCCAGCTCACCCCAGGGACAGGCAAACGGAAACACCATATATTTT
>TRBV7-9|TRBJ1-1|TRBD1|-
CASSLRGQDTEAFF
TGTGCCAGCAGCTTAAGGGGGCAGGACACTGAAGCTTTCTTT
>TRBV6-4|TRBJ2-1|TRBD2|-
CASSALAGGDEQFF
TGTGCCAGCAGTGCCCTAGCGGGGGGGGATGAGCAGTTCTTC
>TRBV10-2|TRBJ1-3|-|few
CASSPGTPGNTIYF
TGCGCCAGCAGTCCCGGGACGCCCGGAAACACCATATATTTT
>TRBV19|TRBJ2-3|-|-
CASSLSRGASTDTQYF
TGTGCCAGTAGCCTTTCTAGGGGGGCTAGCACAGATACGCAGTATTTT
>TRBV18|TRBJ1-3|-|-
CASPRNTIYF
TGTGCCAGCCCCCGAAACACCATATATTTT
>TRBV5-4|TRBJ2-1|-|-
CASSLLVAAYNEQFF
TGTGCCAGCAGCTTGTTAGTAGCGGCCTACAATGAGCAGTTCTTC
>TRBV6-5|TRBJ1-2|TRBD1|-
CASSYSRTGGGYGYTF
TGTGCCAGCAGTTACTCTCGGACAGGTGGAGGCTATGGCTACACCTTC
>TRBV14|TRBJ1-1|-|medium-sized
CASSQSYTEAFF
TGTGCCAGCAGCCAGAGCTACACTGAAGCTTTCTTT
>TRBV18|TRBJ2-1|TRBD1|-
CASSPPDRSHFSYNEQFF
TGTGCCAGCTCACCACCGGACAGGTCACACTTCTCTTACAATGAGCAGTTCTTC
>TRBV27|TRBJ2-5|-|-
CASSLVGAGETQYF
TGTGCCAGCAGTTTAGTTGGGGCGGGCGAGACCCAGTACTTC
>TRBV6-4|TRBJ2-1|TRBD2|-
CASSDSPSGAQFF
TGTGCCAGCAGTGACTCTCCTAGCGGGGCTCAGTTCTTC
>TRBV11-2|TRBJ2-3|-|once
CASSLVGGPGNTDTQYF
TGTGCCAGCAGCTTAGTCGGGGGGCCAGGTAACACAGATACGCAGTATTTT
>TRBV7-2|TRBJ2-3|-|-
CASNFRGGGTDTQYF
TGTGCCAGCAACTTTAGAGGGGGAGGCACAGATACGCAGTATTTT
>TRBV2|TRBJ2-1|-|-
CASSADRTYNEQFF
TGTGCCAGCAGTGCCGACAGAACCTACAATGAGCAGTTCTTC
>TRBV6-4|TRBJ1-2|TRBD1|-
CASSDRNRGPGGYTF
TGTGCCAGCAGTGACCGAAACAGGGGGCCGGGAGGCTACACCTTC
>TRBV30|TRBJ2-7|TRBD2|-
CAWNYGTNVYEQYF
TGTGCCTGGAATTACGGGACTAACGTCTACGAGCAGTACTTC
>TRBV29-1|TRBJ2-7|-|-
CSAALGRDGEQYF
TGCAGCGCCGCACTTGGACGGGACGGCGAGCAGTACTTC
>TRBV18|TRBJ2-7|-|-
CASSPREAGAFYEQYF
TGTGCCAGCTCCCCCCGGGAAGCAGGGGCTTTCTACGAGCAGTACTTC
>TRBV28|TRBJ1-2|-|-
CASSLWNALSLGRYGYTF
TGTGCCAGCAGTTTATGGAATGCCCTTAGCTTAGGGCGCTATGGCTACACCTTC
>TRBV2|TRBJ2-5|-|-
CASSGSRAQYF
TGTGCCAGCAGTGGAAGCCGCGCCCAGTACTTC
>TRBV5-1|TRBJ2-3|TRBD2|once
CASSLVLAGDTDTQYF
TGCGCCAGCAGCTTGGTCCTAGCGGGAGATACAGATACGCAGTATTTT
>TRBV19|TRBJ1-4|-|-
CASGTFNEKLFF
TGTGCCAGCGGGACATTCAATGAAAAACTGTTTTTT
>TRBV7-2|TRBJ2-1|-|-
CASFRRSGPSSYNEQFF
TGTGCCAGCTTTAGGAGGAGCGGGCCAAGCTCCTACAATGAGCAGTTCTTC
>TRBV6-4|TRBJ2-3|-|-
CASSLGSTGTQYF
TGTGCCAGCAGCCTCGGGTCCACCGGAACGCAGTATTTT
>TRBV5-1|TRBJ2-3|TRBD1|few
CASFRDRTDTQYF
TGCGCCAGCTTCCGGGACAGAACAGATACGCAGTATTTT
>TRBV19|TRBJ2-6|TRBD1|-
CASRGGQFFSGANVLTF
TGTGCCAGTAGAGGGGGACAGTTCTTCTCTGGGGCCAACGTCCTGACTTTC
>TRBV5-5|TRBJ2-5|-|-
CASSLGWGGVQETQYF
TGTGCCAGCAGCCTTGGCTGGGGCGGAGTCCAAGAGACCCAGTACTTC
>TRBV7-3|TRBJ2-5|-|-
CASSLQGEETQYF
TGTGCCAGCAGCCTTCAGGGAGAAGAGACCCAGTACTTC
>TRBV15|TRBJ2-5|-|-
CATSGQIGEETQYF
TGTGCCACCAGCGGCCAGATAGGGGAAGAGACCCAGTACTTC
>TRBV30|TRBJ1-1|-|-
CAWQRGASTEAFF
TGTGCCTGGCAACGGGGGGCGTCCACTGAAGCTTTCTTT
>TRBV19|TRBJ2-1|TRBD2|-
CASSPRVIAGGNGNEQFF
TGTGCCAGTAGTCCCCGGGTGATAGCGGGGGGTAATGGGAATGAGCAGTTCTTC
>TRBV5-1|TRBJ2-5|-|-
CASSFGVQGRETQYF
TGCGCCAGCAGCTTCGGGGTGCAGGGACGAGAGACCCAGTACTTC
>TRBV7-2|TRBJ1-1|-|-
CASSFPNTEAFF
TGTGCCAGCAGCTTCCCGAACACTGAAGCTTTCTTT
>TRBV9|TRBJ1-2|TRBD1|-
CASSAPPTGQAGYTF
TGTGCCAGCAGCGCGCCCCCGACAGGGCAGGCTGGCTACACCTTC
>TRBV20-1|TRBJ1-3|-|-
CSARGDTIYF
TGCAGTGCGAGGGGTGACACCATATATTTT
>TRBV4-3|TRBJ1-1|-|-
CASSPGTPMNTEAFF
TGCGCCAGCAGTCCCGGTACCCCAATGAACACTGAAGCTTTCTTT
>TRBV5-4|TRBJ1-6|-|once
CASSFVDPGSPLHF
TGTGCCAGCAGCTTTGTGGATCCCGGTTCACCCCTCCACTTT